A selection of T cell receptor beta chains follows, all from one sample in a study of T cells in Graves' hyperthyroidism and ophthalmopathy. TCRdb re-called the multiplex PCR reads with MiXCR, one entry per CDR3 protein. The top ten hold 5.3% of the sample, which has a few hundred thousand distinct CDR3 sequences, roughly an eighth seen once. What was sequenced was blood. The receptor source for this set is a woman younger than 30 with Graves' hyperthyroidism. Each CDR3 is given with its conserved first and last residue. The size of a clone is reported for some rows only, either as once, few or many, or as a class for expanded clones.

len | j_gene | v_gene | abundance | CDR3aa
14 | TRBJ2-5 | TRBV30 | many | CAWRAGWNRETQYF
12 | TRBJ1-1 | TRBV6-5 | many | CASSYRGAEAFF
15 | TRBJ2-7 | TRBV4-1 | many | CASSQGAQVSYEQYF
16 | TRBJ2-3 | TRBV20-1 | many | CSASGRLAGVPDTQYF
16 | TRBJ2-7 | TRBV28 | many | CASSLLAGGRTYEQYF
16 | TRBJ2-1 | TRBV6-1 | many | CASSYSLAGVANEQFF
12 | TRBJ2-7 | TRBV10-3 | . | CAISEKGYEQYF
14 | TRBJ2-7 | TRBV30 | . | CAWTGGQPSYEQYF
16 | TRBJ2-1 | TRBV19 | few | CASSTRDRGRYNEQFF
16 | TRBJ2-2 | TRBV18 | few | CASSPSSGRTTGELFF
19 | TRBJ2-3 | TRBV9 | few | CASSVLLAGGPGSTDTQYF
17 | TRBJ2-5 | TRBV28 | many | CASSFLRGTGGVETQYF
15 | TRBJ1-1 | TRBV12-3/TRBV12-4 | many | CASTQGLQGNTEAFF
15 | TRBJ1-1 | TRBV6-2/TRBV6-3 | many | CASTLRRAILGEAFF
14 | TRBJ1-1 | TRBV5-1 | many | CASSLDGQNTEAFF
14 | TRBJ2-1 | TRBV7-3 | . | CASSRDRDNNEQFF
15 | TRBJ2-1 | TRBV28 | . | CASKGQGHSYNEQFF
15 | TRBJ2-1 | TRBV9 | . | CASSVSLLPHNEQFF
14 | TRBJ2-2 | TRBV10-1 | few | CASSEKGNTGELFF
19 | TRBJ2-3 | TRBV24-1 | many | CATSAYPGLAGGSTDTQYF
13 | TRBJ2-5 | TRBV29-1 | . | CSVTTGARETQYF
14 | TRBJ1-4 | TRBV5-5 | . | CASSEAGTNEKLFF
15 | TRBJ1-4 | TRBV7-8 | . | CASSLAAGLGEKLFF
14 | TRBJ2-3 | TRBV7-2 | many | CAISRGERTDTQYF
12 | TRBJ2-7 | TRBV30 | . | CAWSSGAAEQYF
15 | TRBJ2-1 | TRBV7-9 | . | CASSLKGLAGNEQFF
14 | TRBJ1-2 | TRBV5-6 | . | CASSPGGVWAGYTF
12 | TRBJ1-1 | TRBV7-9 | . | CASRMKNTEAFF